This is a list of T cell receptor beta chains from one sample in a study of T cell repertoires in cytomegalovirus infection. A single record per CDR3 protein comes from TCRdb applying MiXCR to the reads. The sample holds around 500,000 distinct CDR3 sequences, about 42% seen once. Their target antigens are unknown. The sample in question was cultured PBMCs, obtained from culture after CMV antigen stimulation. These receptors originate from a human donor in good health (CMV status not recorded). Some clones in this sample may be carry-over from other donors' samples. CDR3s include the opening cysteine and the closing phenylalanine or tryptophan. D genes are given only for firm matches. The size field is filled for only some rows; it gives once, few, many or a size class.

length | D | J | V | size | CDR3 | DNA
14 | NA | TRBJ2-2 | TRBV7-2 | few | CASSSRGQAGELFF | TGTGCCAGCAGCTCCCGCGGGCAGGCCGGGGAGCTGTTTTTT
15 | NA | TRBJ2-3 | TRBV12-3/TRBV12-4 | NA | CASSISSVRADTQYF | TGTGCCAGCAGTATCAGTAGTGTTCGGGCAGATACGCAGTATTTT
12 | NA | TRBJ2-1 | TRBV7-2 | few | CASSWTYNEQFF | TGTGCCAGCAGCTGGACCTACAATGAGCAGTTCTTC
13 | NA | TRBJ2-3 | TRBV6-1 | once | CASSEERAYAQYF | TGTGCCAGCAGTGAAGAGAGGGCCTATGCGCAGTATTTT
14 | NA | TRBJ1-1 | TRBV7-6 | NA | CASSLVGGIDGAFF | TGTGCCAGCAGCTTAGTCGGGGGAATCGACGGAGCTTTCTTT
16 | TRBD1 | TRBJ2-5 | TRBV4-1 | NA | CASSQDPGGTQETQYF | TGCGCCAGCAGCCAAGATCCAGGGGGAACCCAAGAGACCCAGTACTTC
14 | NA | TRBJ2-7 | TRBV7-6 | NA | CASSPLQGTYEQYF | TGTGCCAGCAGCCCACTACAGGGTACCTACGAGCAGTACTTC
14 | NA | TRBJ2-3 | TRBV19 | NA | CASMRGRSTDTQYF | TGTGCCAGTATGCGGGGGCGGAGCACAGATACGCAGTATTTT
12 | NA | TRBJ1-5 | TRBV6-1 | many | CASSVNYQPQHF | TGTGCCAGCAGCGTTAATTATCAGCCCCAGCATTTT
13 | NA | TRBJ2-1 | TRBV7-8 | few | CASSLMGTSEQFF | TGTGCCAGCAGCTTGATGGGGACTTCCGAGCAGTTCTTC
15 | NA | TRBJ2-3 | TRBV7-8 | few | CASSLAVIYTDTQYF | TGTGCCAGCAGCTTAGCCGTGATTTACACAGATACGCAGTATTTT
15 | TRBD1 | TRBJ1-2 | TRBV19 | NA | CASSPSPRTGVGYTF | TGTGCCAGTAGTCCCTCCCCCCGGACAGGGGTGGGCTACACCTTC
12 | NA | TRBJ1-2 | TRBV19 | NA | CASSIERSGYTF | TGTGCCAGTAGTATAGAACGCTCGGGCTACACCTTC
19 | NA | TRBJ2-7 | TRBV4-1 | NA | CASSQGRSLRQALGDEQYF | TGCGCCAGCAGCCAAGGAAGGTCCCTACGACAGGCCCTAGGCGACGAGCAGTACTTC
15 | TRBD2 | TRBJ2-3 | TRBV27 | few | CASSSSPSGGDTQYF | TGTGCCAGCAGCAGCTCCCCGAGCGGGGGGGATACGCAGTATTTT
13 | NA | TRBJ2-5 | TRBV7-2 | few | CASTLGYKETQYF | TGTGCCAGCACCCTAGGGTATAAAGAGACCCAGTACTTC
14 | NA | TRBJ2-7 | TRBV29-1 | few | CSACKEGVAYEQYF | TGCAGCGCCTGTAAGGAGGGAGTTGCCTACGAGCAGTACTTC
14 | TRBD1 | TRBJ1-1 | TRBV5-1 | NA | CASQTGTGRTEAFF | TGCGCCAGCCAAACCGGGACAGGGAGAACTGAAGCTTTCTTT
15 | TRBD1 | TRBJ1-1 | TRBV4-1 | few | CASSQLGQGLPEAFF | TGCGCCAGCAGCCAATTGGGACAGGGGTTGCCTGAAGCTTTCTTT